This T cell receptor beta chain was sequenced for a study of blood T cell repertoires in COVID-19. About the research overall: COVID-19 samples, acute and convalescent, were from the United States, Italy and Spain. T cells, B-cell-depleted T cells, or PBMCs supplied cDNA or gDNA.

Measured with immunoSEQ multiplex PCR; TCRdb has only the in-frame clones, and not every one. The table shows around 280,000 clones, with about 86% occurring only once. This CDR3 has 16 amino acids. Germline values: CDR1 LGHNA, CDR2 YSLEER. V lost 3 bases and J 7 bases, leaving 19 bases between the germline ends. This clonotype was sampled from a woman in her 30s who had recovered from COVID-19. V gene TRBV4-3 combines with J gene TRBJ2-1, with a possible D match to TRBD2 (5 bases). What was sequenced was peripheral blood. The DNA of the CDR3 is TGCGCCAGCAGCCAGATGGGGAGTTCTGGAGCGAATGAGCAGTTCTTC. Amino acids: CASSQMGSSGANEQFF.